The clone carrying this TCR beta chain was counted only a few times. The antigen remains undetermined. These data come from a study of T-cell memory formation after mild COVID-19. Study-wide findings and caveats: The main location of contracting CD4+ clones was CM and EM, and that of contracting CD8+ clones was EMRA.

TCRdb analysed the 5' RACE reads with MiXCR anew, one entry per CDR3 protein. This table holds over 500,000 distinct CDR3 sequences, approximately 15% found once. The germline V gene encodes CDR1 SGHTA and CDR2 FQGNSA. V was cut by 5 bases and J by 1 base, with 8 bases left in between. This CDR3 comprises 13 residues. This rearrangement joins TRBV7-2 to TRBJ1-2; D ambiguous. Sequencing was done on a sample of PBMCs or a T cell subset sorted from them (not recorded which). The sequence derives from an adult woman who had mild COVID-19 (a few samples of this study predate the infection). Cell type and time point are not known. The DNA for the CDR3 is TGTGCCAGCAGCCCACGCAGTAACTATGGCTACACCTTC. This translates into CASSPRSNYGYTF.